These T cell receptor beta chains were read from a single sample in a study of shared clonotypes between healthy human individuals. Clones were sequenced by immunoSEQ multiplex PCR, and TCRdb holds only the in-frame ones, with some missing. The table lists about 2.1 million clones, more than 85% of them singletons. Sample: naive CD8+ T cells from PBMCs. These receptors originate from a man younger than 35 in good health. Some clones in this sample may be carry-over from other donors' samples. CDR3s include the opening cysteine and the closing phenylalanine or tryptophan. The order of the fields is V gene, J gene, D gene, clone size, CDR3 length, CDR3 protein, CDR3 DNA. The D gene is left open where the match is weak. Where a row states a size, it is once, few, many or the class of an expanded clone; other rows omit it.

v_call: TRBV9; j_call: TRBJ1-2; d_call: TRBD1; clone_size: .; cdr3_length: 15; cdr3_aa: CASSVAVQGGYGYTF; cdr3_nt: TGTGCCAGCAGCGTAGCCGTACAGGGGGGCTATGGCTACACCTTC
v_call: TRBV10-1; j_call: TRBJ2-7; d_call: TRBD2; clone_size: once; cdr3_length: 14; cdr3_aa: CASSLTSGSYEQYF; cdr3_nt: TGCGCCAGCAGTCTAACTAGCGGATCCTACGAGCAGTACTTC
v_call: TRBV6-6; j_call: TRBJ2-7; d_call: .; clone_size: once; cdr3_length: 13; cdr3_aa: CASSYAPLREQYF; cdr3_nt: TGTGCCAGCAGTTACGCCCCCCTGCGGGAGCAGTACTTC
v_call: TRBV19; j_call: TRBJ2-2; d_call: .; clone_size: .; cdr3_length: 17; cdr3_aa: CASSSFGVPRDTGELFF; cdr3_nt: TGTGCCAGTAGTAGTTTCGGGGTCCCTCGGGACACCGGGGAGCTGTTTTTT
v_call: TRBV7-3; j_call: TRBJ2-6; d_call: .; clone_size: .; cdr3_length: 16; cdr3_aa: CASSPWRVSGANVLTF; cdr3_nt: TGTGCCAGCAGCCCTTGGAGGGTCTCTGGGGCCAACGTCCTGACTTTC
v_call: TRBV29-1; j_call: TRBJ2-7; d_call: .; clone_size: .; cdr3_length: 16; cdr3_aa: CSVEVVAGSPPYEQYF; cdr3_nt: TGCAGCGTTGAGGTCGTTGCAGGATCGCCCCCTTACGAGCAGTACTTC
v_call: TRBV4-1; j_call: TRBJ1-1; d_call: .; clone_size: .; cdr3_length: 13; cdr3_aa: CASSPGPGAEAFF; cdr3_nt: TGCGCCAGCAGCCCAGGACCCGGCGCTGAAGCTTTCTTT
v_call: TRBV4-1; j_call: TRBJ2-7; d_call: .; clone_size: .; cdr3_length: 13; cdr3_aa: CASSHRDGYEQYF; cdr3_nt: TGCGCCAGCAGCCACCGGGACGGGTACGAGCAGTACTTC
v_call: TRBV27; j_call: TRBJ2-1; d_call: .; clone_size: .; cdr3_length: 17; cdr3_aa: CASSLIGGGSERKEQFF; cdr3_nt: TGTGCCAGCAGTTTAATAGGGGGCGGGAGCGAACGAAAGGAGCAGTTCTTC
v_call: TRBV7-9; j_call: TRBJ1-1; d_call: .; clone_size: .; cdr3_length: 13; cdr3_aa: CASSFPRNTEAFF; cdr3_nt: TGTGCCAGCAGCTTCCCGAGGAACACTGAAGCTTTCTTT
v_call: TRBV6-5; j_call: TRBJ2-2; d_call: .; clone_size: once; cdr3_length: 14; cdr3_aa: CASSYAENTGELFF; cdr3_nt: TGTGCCAGCAGTTACGCGGAGAACACCGGGGAGCTGTTTTTT
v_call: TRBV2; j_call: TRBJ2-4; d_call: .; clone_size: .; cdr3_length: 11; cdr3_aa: CASSPAEIQYF; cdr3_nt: TGTGCCAGCAGCCCAGCGGAGATTCAGTACTTC
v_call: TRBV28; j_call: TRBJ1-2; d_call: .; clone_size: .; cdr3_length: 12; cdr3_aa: CASYGTGWGYTF; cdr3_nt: TGTGCCAGCTATGGGACCGGTTGGGGCTACACCTTC
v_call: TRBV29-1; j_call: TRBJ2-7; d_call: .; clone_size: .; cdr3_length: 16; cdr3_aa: CSVGPSANPGGVEQYF; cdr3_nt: TGCAGCGTTGGTCCTAGCGCCAATCCCGGCGGGGTCGAGCAGTACTTC
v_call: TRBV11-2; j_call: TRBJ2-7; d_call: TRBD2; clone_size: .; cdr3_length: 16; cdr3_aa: CASSLGLTGRFYEQYF; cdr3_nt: TGTGCCAGCAGCTTAGGGCTCACCGGGAGGTTCTACGAGCAGTACTTC
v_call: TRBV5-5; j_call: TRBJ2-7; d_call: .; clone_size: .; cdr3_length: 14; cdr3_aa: CASSLVDANYEQYF; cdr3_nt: TGTGCCAGCAGCTTGGTGGACGCAAACTACGAGCAGTACTTC
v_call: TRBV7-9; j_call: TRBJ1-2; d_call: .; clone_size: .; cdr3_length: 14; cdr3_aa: CASSLREGNYGYTF; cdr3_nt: TGTGCCAGCAGCCTACGCGAAGGGAACTATGGCTACACCTTC
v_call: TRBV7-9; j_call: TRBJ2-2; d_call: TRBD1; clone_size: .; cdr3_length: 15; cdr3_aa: CASSTNRGSAGELFF; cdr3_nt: TGTGCCAGCAGCACGAACAGGGGTTCAGCCGGGGAGCTGTTTTTT
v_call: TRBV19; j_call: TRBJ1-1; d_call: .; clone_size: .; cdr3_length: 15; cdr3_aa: CASTPRRGANTEAFF; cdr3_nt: TGTGCCAGTACCCCCAGGCGGGGCGCGAACACTGAAGCTTTCTTT
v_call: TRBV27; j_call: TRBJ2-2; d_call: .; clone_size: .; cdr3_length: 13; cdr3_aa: CASRPRGAGELFF; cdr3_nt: TGTGCCAGCCGTCCTCGCGGGGCCGGGGAGCTGTTTTTT
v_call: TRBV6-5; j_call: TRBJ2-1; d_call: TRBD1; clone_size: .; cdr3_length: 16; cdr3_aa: CASSYSATGANNEQFF; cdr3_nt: TGTGCCAGCAGTTACTCCGCGACAGGGGCGAACAATGAGCAGTTCTTC
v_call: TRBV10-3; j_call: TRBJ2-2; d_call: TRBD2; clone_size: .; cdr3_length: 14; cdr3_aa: CAISAGGDTGELFF; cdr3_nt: TGTGCCATCAGCGCGGGAGGAGACACCGGGGAGCTGTTTTTT
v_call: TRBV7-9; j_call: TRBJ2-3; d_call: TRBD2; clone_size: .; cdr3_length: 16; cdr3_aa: CASSLDLAGEGRTQYF; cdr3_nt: TGTGCCAGCAGCTTAGATCTAGCGGGAGAGGGTCGTACGCAGTATTTT
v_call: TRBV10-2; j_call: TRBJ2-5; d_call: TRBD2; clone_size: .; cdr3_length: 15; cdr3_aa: CASSRTSGTQETQYF; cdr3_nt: TGCGCCAGCAGTCGGACTAGCGGGACCCAAGAGACCCAGTACTTC
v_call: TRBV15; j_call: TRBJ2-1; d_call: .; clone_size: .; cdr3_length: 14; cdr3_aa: CATSGEAVYNEQFF; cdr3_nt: TGTGCCACCTCGGGGGAAGCGGTTTACAATGAGCAGTTCTTC
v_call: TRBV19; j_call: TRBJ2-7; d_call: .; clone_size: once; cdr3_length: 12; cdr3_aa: CASSGDSYEQYF; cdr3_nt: TGTGCCAGTAGTGGAGACAGCTACGAGCAGTACTTC
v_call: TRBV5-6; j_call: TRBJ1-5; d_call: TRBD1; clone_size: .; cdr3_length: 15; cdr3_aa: CASSVNRGLNQPQHF; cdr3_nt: TGTGCCAGCAGCGTAAACAGGGGACTCAATCAGCCCCAGCATTTT
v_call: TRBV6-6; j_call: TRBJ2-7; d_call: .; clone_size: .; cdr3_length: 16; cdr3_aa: CASTRPGTSSSYEQYF; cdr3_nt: TGTGCCAGCACTCGACCCGGGACCTCCAGCTCCTACGAGCAGTACTTC
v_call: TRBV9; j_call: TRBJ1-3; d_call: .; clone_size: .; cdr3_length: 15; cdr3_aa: CASSTPGGGGNTIYF; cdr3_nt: TGTGCCAGCAGCACCCCCGGTGGGGGTGGAAACACCATATATTTT
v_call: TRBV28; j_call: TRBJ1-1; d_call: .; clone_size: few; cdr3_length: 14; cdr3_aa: CASTLARMNTEAFF; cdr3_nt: TGTGCCAGCACCCTGGCCAGGATGAACACTGAAGCTTTCTTT
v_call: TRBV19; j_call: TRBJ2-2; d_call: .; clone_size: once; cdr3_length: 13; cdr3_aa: CASSIGAAGELFF; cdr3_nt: TGTGCCAGTAGTATTGGTGCGGCCGGGGAGCTGTTTTTT
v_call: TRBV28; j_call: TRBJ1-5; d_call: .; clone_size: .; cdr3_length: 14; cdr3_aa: CASSLRPFNQPQHF; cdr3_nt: TGTGCCAGCAGTTTACGCCCTTTCAATCAGCCCCAGCATTTT
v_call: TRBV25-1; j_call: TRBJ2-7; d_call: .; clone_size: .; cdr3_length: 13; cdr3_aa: CASSPGPFYEQYF; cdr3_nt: TGTGCCAGCAGCCCGGGGCCGTTCTACGAGCAGTACTTC
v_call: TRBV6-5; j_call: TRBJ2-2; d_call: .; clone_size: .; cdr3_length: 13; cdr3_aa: CASRLSNTGELFF; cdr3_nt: TGTGCCAGCAGGCTGAGTAACACCGGGGAGCTGTTTTTT
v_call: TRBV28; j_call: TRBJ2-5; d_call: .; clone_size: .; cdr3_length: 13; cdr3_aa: CASLPHRAETQYF; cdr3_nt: TGTGCCAGCCTACCGCACAGGGCAGAGACCCAGTACTTC
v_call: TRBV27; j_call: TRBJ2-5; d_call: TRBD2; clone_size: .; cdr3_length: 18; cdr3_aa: CASSPTRGDGGFKETQYF; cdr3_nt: TGTGCCAGCAGTCCGACCCGGGGGGACGGGGGATTTAAAGAGACCCAGTACTTC
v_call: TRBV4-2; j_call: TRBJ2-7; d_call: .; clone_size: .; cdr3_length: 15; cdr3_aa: CASSQDRSGSYEQYF; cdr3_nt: TGTGCCAGCAGCCAAGACAGGTCGGGCTCCTACGAGCAGTACTTC
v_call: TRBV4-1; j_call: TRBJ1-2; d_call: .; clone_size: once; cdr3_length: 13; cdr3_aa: CASGSGTVYGYTF; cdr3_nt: TGCGCCAGCGGTTCGGGGACTGTTTATGGCTACACCTTC
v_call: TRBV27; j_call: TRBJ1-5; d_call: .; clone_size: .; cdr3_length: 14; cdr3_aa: CASRRSYSNQPQHF; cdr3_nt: TGTGCCAGCAGGCGATCCTATAGCAATCAGCCCCAGCATTTT
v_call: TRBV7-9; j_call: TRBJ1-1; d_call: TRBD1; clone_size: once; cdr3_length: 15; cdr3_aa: CASRRDRDRDTEAFF; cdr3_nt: TGTGCCAGCAGGAGGGACAGGGATAGGGACACTGAAGCTTTCTTT
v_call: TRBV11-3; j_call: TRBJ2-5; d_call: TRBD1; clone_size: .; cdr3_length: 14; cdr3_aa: CASSLGATGETQYF; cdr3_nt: TGTGCCAGCAGCTTAGGGGCGACAGGGGAGACCCAGTACTTC